This T cell receptor (beta chain) was sequenced in a study of shared clonotypes between healthy human individuals. The sorted-subset replicate PCRs were given about 210 ng DNA, which is tens of thousands of T cell genomes. Sequencing used immunoSEQ multiplex PCR; TCRdb keeps in-frame clones, though not all of them. The sample comprises more than 850,000 clones, about 84% of which are singletons, and more than 0.5% rests with the top ten. Healthy HIV-negative adults with no recent acute infections or vaccinations were recruited as donors. Study-wide findings and caveats: Non-shared clonotypes had lower generation probabilities than clonotypes shared by all four sorted-subset donors.

Comments on this clone: The target antigen is unknown.

V shed 5 bases and J shed 3 bases, with 14 bases lying between them. Germline V gives CDR1 SGHDT, CDR2 YYEEEE. This CDR3 contains 15 residues. The chain links TRBV5-6 to TRBJ1-4, with D tentatively TRBD1 (6 bases). Sequenced sample: memory CD4+ T cells from PBMCs. Subset in this sample: CD45RA-negative fraction. This sequence originates from a man between 18 and 29 years old in good health. Some clones in this sample may be carry-over from other donors' samples. This chain's CDR3 is CASRRTGSANEKLFF. CDR3 bases: TGTGCCAGCAGACGTACAGGGTCGGCTAATGAAAAACTGTTTTTT.